This T cell receptor beta chain was obtained from a study of blood T cells in healthy people across ages. Study-level results: The study found TCR beta diversity correlated strongly with naive T cell percentage. PBMC samples, being unsorted, prevented any conclusive comparison of naive and antigen-experienced cells.

A second PCR of about 6 to 12 cycles used a sample-barcoded 5' primer and a J-beta primer mix. One entry per CDR3 protein, called by TCRdb with MiXCR from the 5' RACE reads. Of some 920,000 distinct CDR3 sequences detected, 51% appear once; the ten largest clones hold over 20%. Every sample had a minimum of 6 million PBMCs isolated. With each sample, at least 5 micrograms of total RNA were extracted. CDR1 is SGHRS and CDR2 is YFSETQ in the germline V gene. Trimming left V 5 bases short and J 5 bases short, with 14 bases between. The CDR3 sequence is 14 residues long. This clonotype was seen only a few times. The target antigen is unknown.

V and J are TRBV5-1 and TRBJ2-1, with a possible D match to TRBD1 (7 bases). The sample comprised blood. The receptor comes from a woman in her sixties in good health. CDR3 in DNA: TGCGCCAGCAGTCTGCAGGGGGAGGACAATGAGCAGTTCTTC. This sequence encodes CASSLQGEDNEQFF.